What follows are 13 T cell receptor beta chains derived from one specimen sequenced in a study of response to subunit inactivated influenza vaccine. TCRdb reprocessed the RT-PCR reads via MiXCR and lists one record per CDR3 protein. The sample carries about 700,000 distinct CDR3 sequences, 11% to 15% recorded once. Here the sequenced sample was PBMCs from blood, taken less than 15 days before vaccination. The receptor set was obtained from a man aged 50 to 59 who received an inactivated influenza vaccine.

This clonotype was seen once. The rearrangement links TRBV11-3 to TRBJ2-3; D possibly matches TRBD1 or TRBD2 (5 bases each). V lost 4 bases, J lost 3 bases, and 14 bases lay in between. The germline V gene encodes CDR1 SGHNT and CDR2 YENEEA. The CDR3 runs 15 residues. CDR3 loop: CASSYGVRETDTQYF. The CDR3 coding sequence is TGTGCCAGCAGCTACGGCGTCAGGGAGACAGATACGCAGTATTTT.

This clonotype occurred once. The rearrangement links TRBV7-9 to TRBJ2-1, with unresolved D. The CDR3 is 12 amino acids. V was pared by 5 bases and J by 8 bases, with 10 bases between. CDR1 is SEHNR, CDR2 FQNEAQ, per germline (reference sequence). The CDR3 DNA follows: TGTGCCAGCAGCCAGACGGTCGATGAGCAGTTCTTC. Its translation: CASSQTVDEQFF.

The sample holds a few counts of this clonotype. The chain is built from TRBV28 and TRBJ2-7; 9 bases align to TRBD1. V was pared by 7 bases and J by 5 bases, with 6 bases of the junction left unmatched. Looked up from germline, CDR1 is MDHEN and CDR2 is SYDVKM. The length of the CDR3 is 13 residues. The CDR3 spells CASITGGRDEQYF. In nucleotides, the CDR3 is TGTGCCAGCATCACAGGGGGCAGGGACGAGCAGTACTTC.

This clonotype came up many times. J is TRBJ2-3 and V is TRBV7-9; D is undetermined. The V end was cut by 2 bases, the J end by 2 bases, with 14 bases between. This CDR3 is 16 amino acids long. The V gene's germline CDR1 is SEHNR and CDR2 FQNEAQ (reference sequence). The DNA for the CDR3 is TGTGCCAGCAGCTTATTCAGCTTAGACGTCACAGATACGCAGTATTTT. As protein: CASSLFSLDVTDTQYF.

This clonotype was detected a few times. The chain joins TRBV5-1 to TRBJ2-3, with D hard to call. The V gene lost 3 bases and the J gene lost 4 bases, with 9 bases spanning the gap. Germline CDR1 reads SGHRS; CDR2 reads YFSETQ. The CDR3 totals 13 residues. CDR3 DNA sequence: TGCGCCAGCAGCTCGGTCCTGGCAGATACGCAGTATTTT. Its protein product is CASSSVLADTQYF.

A few counts support this clonotype. The chain uses TRBV7-2 and TRBJ1-5; D uncertain. V gave up 3 bases and J gave up 1 base, with 10 bases separating them. There are 15 residues in the CDR3. CDR1 is SGHTA and CDR2 is FQGNSA in the germline V gene. The DNA for the CDR3 is TGTGCCAGCAGCTTGGACGGGTTCAGCAATCAGCCCCAGCATTTT. Encoded protein: CASSLDGFSNQPQHF.

The table lists this clonotype with a few counts. The genes are TRBV6-2 or TRBV6-3 and TRBJ2-1, with 9 bases that match TRBD2. J gave up 10 bases and V 2 bases, and 12 bases lay outside the gene matches. The CDR3 is made up of 16 amino acids. The V gene's germline CDR1 is MNHEY and CDR2 SVGEGT. In DNA form, the CDR3 reads TGTGCCAGCAGTTACGAGAGCGGGAGGCGCCTGAGGGAGCAGTTCTTC. It codes for CASSYESGRRLREQFF.

CDR3 nucleotides: TGTGCCAGCAGCTTAAGTGGCGACCGTAATGAAAAACTGTTTTTT. It translates to CASSLSGDRNEKLFF. The chain joins TRBV7-8 to TRBJ1-4; unclear D gene. The V and J ends lost 2 bases and 4 bases respectively, with 11 bases between them. Germline loops: CDR1 SGHVS, CDR2 FQNEAQ. The CDR3 runs to 15 residues.

This clonotype showed up just a few times. The chain uses TRBV28 and TRBJ2-1; TRBD1 aligns across 11 bases. The CDR3 totals 18 residues. V lost 8 bases to trimming and J lost 0 bases; unmatched junction nucleotides: 12. CDR1 and CDR2 (germline): MDHEN, SYDVKM. CDR3 sequence reads: CASHGQGATTSSYNEQFF. Here the CDR3 DNA reads TGTGCCAGCCATGGACAGGGGGCCACTACCTCCTCCTACAATGAGCAGTTCTTC.

The chain has TRBV12-3 or TRBV12-4 and TRBJ2-3; TRBD2 is a possible D gene (7 bases). This CDR3 is built from 13 residues. Trimming took 1 base from V and 14 from J, leaving 16 bases between them. The CDR3: CASSLDEAGQLYF. In DNA, the CDR3 is TGTGCCAGCAGTTTAGACGAAGCGGGACAACTGTATTTT.

This chain joins TRBV7-9 and TRBJ1-2; 8 nucleotides agree with TRBD1. Germline trimming cut 5 bases from V and 5 bases from J; bases unmatched to any gene: 7. Germline-derived CDR1 and CDR2 are SEHNR and FQNEAQ (reference sequence). CDR3 length: 14 amino acids. CDR3 sequence: CASSTDRVIYGYTF. DNA for the CDR3: TGTGCCAGCAGCACGGACAGGGTAATATATGGCTACACCTTC.

In this sample, this clonotype turned up many times. The CDR3 DNA sequence: TGTGCCAGCAGCCCTAGACAGGGCAACACAGATACGCAGTATTTT. Residues: CASSPRQGNTDTQYF. The chain joins TRBV12-3 or TRBV12-4 to TRBJ2-3, with TRBD1 identical over 7 bases. V was pared by 6 bases and J by 2 bases, with 8 bases of the junction left unmatched. The CDR3 has 15 residues.

This sequence joins TRBV18 and TRBJ2-1; D is ambiguous. The V and J ends lost 5 bases and 9 bases respectively, with 14 bases between them. The germline gives CDR1 KGHSH, CDR2 LQKENI. CDR3 length: 13 amino acids. The CDR3 DNA sequence: TGTGCCAGCTCAGCTAGTACTGCATTTGAGCAGTTCTTC. This codes for CASSASTAFEQFF. The full variable domain, completed using reference TRBV18 and TRBJ2-1, is NAGVMQNPRHLVRRRGQEARLRCSPMKGHSHVYWYRQLPEEGLKFMVYLQKENIIDESGMPKERFSAEFPKEGPSILRIQQVVRGDSAAYFCASSASTAFEQFFGPGTRLTVL.